This TCR beta chain appears in the sequencing data of a study of blood T cells in healthy people across ages. General study points: Correlation between TCR beta diversity and naive T cell percentage was strong.

Details on this clonotype: Its antigen remains unidentified.

Next came a second PCR, run for about 6 to 11 cycles, which used a sample-barcoded 5' primer along with a J-beta primer mix. Each single sample gave us at least 2.5 million CDR3-containing paired-end reads. Via MiXCR, TCRdb re-called the 5' RACE reads, giving one row per CDR3 protein. The sample includes about 640,000 distinct CDR3 sequences, 58% of them seen just once. Every donor gave roughly 9.2 milliliters of peripheral blood. Losses at the gene ends were 1 base for V and 10 bases for J; bases not matched to a gene: 9. Germline values: CDR1 DFQATT, CDR2 SNEGSKA (reference sequence). The CDR3 contains 15 residues.

The receptor was isolated from a man between 60 and 70 years old in good health. Sequenced sample: blood. This chain uses TRBV20-1 with TRBJ2-7; 14 bases are shared with TRBD2. The CDR3 loop reads CSARGTSGGSGIQYF. The CDR3 DNA reads TGCAGTGCTAGAGGGACTAGCGGGGGGTCGGGGATTCAGTACTTC.